A selection of T cell receptor beta chains follows, all from one sample in a study of blood T cell repertoires in COVID-19. Data came from immunoSEQ multiplex PCR; TCRdb stores just in-frame clones and leaves some out. The data show fewer than 45,000 clones, 81% seen once. Sequences were obtained from peripheral blood. These receptors were taken from a man in his forties or fifties with active or convalescent COVID-19. Both conserved end residues are part of each CDR3. D genes are given only for firm matches. A row's size may be missing; if present it is once, few, many or a size class.

d_gene	j_gene	abundance	v_gene	CDR3aa	CDR3nt
NA	TRBJ1-1	NA	TRBV7-6	CASSLAPGALITEAFF	TGTGCCAGCAGCTTAGCCCCCGGAGCGCTGATCACTGAAGCTTTCTTT
TRBD2	TRBJ2-2	NA	TRBV7-8	CASSFGGAGELFF	TGTGCCAGCAGCTTCGGGGGGGCCGGGGAGCTGTTTTTT
NA	TRBJ1-3	NA	TRBV30	CAWSYKGISGNTIYF	TGTGCCTGGAGCTACAAGGGGATCTCTGGAAACACCATATATTTT
TRBD2	TRBJ2-1	few	TRBV14	CASSQDGTNGREQFF	TGTGCCAGCAGCCAAGACGGGACTAACGGGCGGGAGCAGTTCTTC
TRBD1	TRBJ2-7	NA	TRBV6-5	CASTEGDRGFPEQYF	TGTGCCAGCACCGAGGGGGACAGGGGATTTCCCGAGCAGTACTTC
TRBD1	TRBJ1-5	NA	TRBV11-2	CASSSGQGGEGNQPQHF	TGTGCCAGCAGCTCCGGGCAGGGGGGAGAGGGCAATCAGCCCCAGCATTTT
TRBD1	TRBJ1-5	NA	TRBV2	CASSEGGVEQPQHF	TGTGCCAGCTCAGAAGGGGGCGTTGAACAGCCCCAGCATTTT
NA	TRBJ1-1	NA	TRBV28	CASSLWSAGLGEAFF	TGTGCCAGCAGTTTATGGTCGGCAGGGTTGGGTGAAGCTTTCTTT
TRBD1	TRBJ1-3	NA	TRBV30	CAWSVGTGLTYSGNTIYF	TGTGCCTGGAGTGTCGGGACAGGGCTCACTTACTCTGGAAACACCATATATTTT
TRBD1	TRBJ1-1	NA	TRBV29-1	CSSGQGGWEDEAFF	TGCAGCAGTGGACAGGGTGGTTGGGAGGATGAAGCTTTCTTT
NA	TRBJ2-3	NA	TRBV5-1	CASSWGDRALGDTQYF	TGCGCCAGCAGCTGGGGGGACCGGGCCCTGGGGGATACGCAGTATTTT
TRBD1	TRBJ2-7	once	TRBV24-1	CATSDPSQTGGYEQYF	TGTGCCACCAGTGACCCATCCCAAACAGGGGGGTACGAGCAGTACTTC
TRBD1	TRBJ2-2	NA	TRBV28	CASSSPLGQGTTGELFF	TGTGCCAGCAGTTCCCCCTTGGGACAGGGAACCACCGGGGAGCTGTTTTTT
TRBD2	TRBJ2-1	NA	TRBV9	CASSVSGRGYNEQFF	TGTGCCAGCAGCGTTAGCGGGAGGGGCTACAATGAGCAGTTCTTC
NA	TRBJ1-1	NA	TRBV11-2	CASSFTLERPTEAFF	TGTGCCAGCAGCTTTACTTTAGAACGTCCCACTGAAGCTTTCTTT
NA	TRBJ1-5	NA	TRBV27	CASSLGRFKDQPQHF	TGTGCCAGCAGTTTGGGCCGTTTCAAAGATCAGCCCCAGCATTTT
NA	TRBJ1-2	NA	TRBV25-1	CASSAGHGYTF	TGTGCCAGCAGTGCAGGCCATGGCTACACCTTC
TRBD1	TRBJ1-3	NA	TRBV24-1	CATSDHRDRENTIYF	TGTGCCACCAGTGATCACCGGGACAGGGAAAACACCATATATTTT
NA	TRBJ1-2	NA	TRBV28	CASSSGGKGYGYTF	TGTGCCAGCAGTTCTGGGGGGAAAGGGTATGGCTACACCTTC
NA	TRBJ1-2	NA	TRBV7-2	CASSLVGGEGYTF	TGTGCCAGCAGCTTGGTCGGAGGGGAAGGCTACACCTTC
NA	TRBJ2-2	NA	TRBV3-1/TRBV3-2	CASSSVGELFF	TGTGCCAGCAGTTCGGTTGGGGAGCTGTTTTTT
NA	TRBJ1-4	NA	TRBV7-9	CAGTYSGEKLFF	TGTGCCGGCACCTACTCGGGTGAAAAACTGTTTTTT
TRBD1	TRBJ2-3	NA	TRBV30	CAWRLWTGGDTQYF	TGTGCCTGGAGGTTATGGACAGGCGGGGATACGCAGTATTTT
TRBD1	TRBJ2-1	NA	TRBV18	CASSPRDRGQGEQFF	TGTGCCAGCTCACCCCGGGACAGGGGGCAGGGTGAGCAGTTCTTC
TRBD1	TRBJ1-4	NA	TRBV5-1	CASSQRTGGNEKLFF	TGCGCCAGCAGCCAAAGGACAGGTGGTAATGAAAAACTGTTTTTT
NA	TRBJ2-2	NA	TRBV5-6	CASSLDLTGELFF	TGTGCCAGCAGCTTGGATCTGACCGGGGAGCTGTTTTTT
TRBD1	TRBJ2-7	NA	TRBV7-9	CASSFPGQGPYEQYF	TGTGCCAGCAGCTTTCCGGGACAGGGGCCCTACGAGCAGTACTTC
TRBD1	TRBJ2-7	once	TRBV5-1	CASSLFPGQTYEQYF	TGCGCCAGCAGCCTATTTCCGGGACAGACTTACGAGCAGTACTTC
TRBD1	TRBJ1-2	NA	TRBV19	CASSMLQGAWGYTF	TGTGCCAGTAGTATGTTGCAGGGGGCGTGGGGCTACACCTTC
NA	TRBJ2-7	NA	TRBV6-5	CASSTRGRGSYEQYF	TGTGCCAGCAGTACCAGGGGGCGGGGGTCTTACGAGCAGTACTTC
TRBD2	TRBJ2-1	NA	TRBV5-1	CASGAREVNEQFF	TGCGCCAGCGGCGCGCGGGAGGTCAATGAGCAGTTCTTC
NA	TRBJ1-4	NA	TRBV7-2	CASSPSRNNEKLFF	TGTGCCAGCAGCCCCTCGAGGAACAATGAAAAACTGTTTTTT
NA	TRBJ2-2	NA	TRBV29-1	CSVGQNTGELFF	TGCAGCGTCGGACAGAACACCGGGGAGCTGTTTTTT
NA	TRBJ1-4	NA	TRBV25-1	CASSVNFNEKLFF	TGTGCCAGCAGTGTTAATTTCAATGAAAAACTGTTTTTT
NA	TRBJ2-1	NA	TRBV5-4	CASSARTGNNEQFF	TGTGCCAGCAGCGCCCGGACGGGAAACAATGAGCAGTTCTTC
NA	TRBJ2-1	NA	TRBV13	CASSVGSSHEQFF	TGTGCCAGCAGCGTCGGGTCTTCCCATGAGCAGTTCTTC
TRBD1	TRBJ1-4	NA	TRBV5-1	CASSPSEQGGYEKLFF	TGCGCCAGCAGCCCCTCTGAACAGGGGGGATATGAAAAACTGTTTTTT
NA	TRBJ1-5	NA	TRBV21-1	CASSNRGPSRGNQPQHF	TGTGCCAGCAGTAACAGGGGACCCTCCCGGGGCAATCAGCCCCAGCATTTT
NA	TRBJ2-2	NA	TRBV6-5	CASISAGSTTGELFF	TGTGCCAGCATATCCGCGGGATCCACCACCGGGGAGCTGTTTTTT
TRBD1	TRBJ2-7	NA	TRBV28	CATGQGPYEQYF	TGTGCCACTGGACAGGGTCCCTACGAGCAGTACTTC
NA	TRBJ1-5	NA	TRBV7-9	CASSFGQGNQPQHF	TGTGCCAGCAGCTTTGGTCAGGGAAATCAGCCCCAGCATTTT
NA	TRBJ1-4	NA	TRBV9	CASSFGVGEKLFF	TGTGCCAGCAGCTTCGGAGTAGGCGAAAAACTGTTTTTT
NA	TRBJ1-3	NA	TRBV4-1	CASSRGGANPRDTIYF	TGCGCCAGCAGCCGAGGGGGAGCTAACCCAAGGGACACCATATATTTT
NA	TRBJ2-2	few	TRBV19	CASSIRQSTGELFF	TGTGCCAGTAGTATCCGACAGTCAACCGGGGAGCTGTTTTTT
NA	TRBJ1-1	NA	TRBV5-4	CASSLVGANTEAFF	TGTGCCAGCAGCTTGGTGGGGGCGAACACTGAAGCTTTCTTT
NA	TRBJ1-1	few	TRBV15	CATSRDQGWVGTEAFF	TGTGCCACCAGCAGAGATCAGGGCTGGGTAGGGACTGAAGCTTTCTTT
NA	TRBJ1-6	NA	TRBV6-5	CASSTEGRVSPLHF	TGTGCCAGCAGTACGGAGGGAAGGGTTTCACCCCTCCACTTT
NA	TRBJ2-3	NA	TRBV28	CASTPSSGFGDTQYF	TGTGCCAGCACCCCAAGCTCAGGTTTCGGCGATACGCAGTATTTT
NA	TRBJ2-1	NA	TRBV29-1	CSVEGPEQFF	TGCAGCGTTGAGGGGCCTGAGCAGTTCTTC
NA	TRBJ1-5	NA	TRBV24-1	CATSEVSGGQHF	TGTGCCACCAGTGAGGTTTCGGGAGGCCAGCATTTT
NA	TRBJ2-3	NA	TRBV6-2/TRBV6-3	CASSPGEQRHTDTQYF	TGTGCCAGCAGCCCTGGGGAACAGCGGCACACAGATACGCAGTATTTT
TRBD1	TRBJ1-2	NA	TRBV2	CASSGGDSYGYTF	TGTGCCAGCAGTGGAGGGGACAGCTATGGCTACACCTTC
NA	TRBJ1-5	NA	TRBV28	CAIDRNNQPQHF	TGTGCCATCGACAGAAATAATCAGCCCCAGCATTTT
NA	TRBJ2-7	NA	TRBV5-1	CASSLLPADYEQYF	TGCGCCAGCAGCTTGCTGCCGGCGGACTACGAGCAGTACTTC
TRBD2	TRBJ2-3	NA	TRBV5-1	CASSLVLAGGPGDTQYF	TGCGCCAGCAGCTTGGTTCTAGCGGGAGGGCCAGGAGATACGCAGTATTTT